This T cell receptor (beta chain) was sequenced in a study of CD4 T cells in relation to SARS-CoV-2 and coronaviruses. V shed 2 bases, J shed 6 bases, and the junction held 3 bases outside the gene matches. The V gene's germline CDR1 is SSHAT and CDR2 FNYEAQ (reference sequence). CDR3 length: 13 residues. CD4+ T cells from unexposed donors were obtained before the COVID-19 pandemic (2011-2018). The sample holds a few counts of this clone. Profiling relied on immunoSEQ multiplex PCR, and the TCRdb table lists in-frame clones only, not all of them. The table lists approximately 59,000 clones, 75% to 90% of them singletons.

Sequencing was performed on memory CD4+ T cells from PBMCs. This sequence was found in a human donor in good health. The chain combines TRBV7-7 with TRBJ2-5; 7 bases fit TRBD2. In nucleotides, the CDR3 is TGTGCCAGCAGCTTAACTAGCGCACAGACCCAGTACTTC. This encodes CASSLTSAQTQYF.